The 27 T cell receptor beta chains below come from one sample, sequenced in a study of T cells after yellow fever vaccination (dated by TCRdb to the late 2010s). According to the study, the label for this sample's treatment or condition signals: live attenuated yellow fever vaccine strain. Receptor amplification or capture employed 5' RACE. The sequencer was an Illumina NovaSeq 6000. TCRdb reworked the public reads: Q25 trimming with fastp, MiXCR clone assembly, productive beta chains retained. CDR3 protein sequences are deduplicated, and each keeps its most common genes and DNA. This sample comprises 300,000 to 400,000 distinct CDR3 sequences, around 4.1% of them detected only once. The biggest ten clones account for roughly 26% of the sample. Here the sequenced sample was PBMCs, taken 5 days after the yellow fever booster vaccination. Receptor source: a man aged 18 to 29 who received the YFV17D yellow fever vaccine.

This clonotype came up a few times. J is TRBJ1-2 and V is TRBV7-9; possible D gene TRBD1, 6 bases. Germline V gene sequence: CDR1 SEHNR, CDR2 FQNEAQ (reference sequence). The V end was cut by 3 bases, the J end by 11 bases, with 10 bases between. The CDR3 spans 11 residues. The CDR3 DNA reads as TGTGCCAGCAGCTTTACAGGGCGGTACACCTTC. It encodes CASSFTGRYTF.

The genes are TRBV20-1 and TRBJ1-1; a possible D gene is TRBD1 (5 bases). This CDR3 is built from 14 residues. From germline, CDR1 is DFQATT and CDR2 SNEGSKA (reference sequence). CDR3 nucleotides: TGCAGCTTAGGGGCAGGGAACCAGAACACTGAAGCTTTCTTT. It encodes CSLGAGNQNTEAFF.

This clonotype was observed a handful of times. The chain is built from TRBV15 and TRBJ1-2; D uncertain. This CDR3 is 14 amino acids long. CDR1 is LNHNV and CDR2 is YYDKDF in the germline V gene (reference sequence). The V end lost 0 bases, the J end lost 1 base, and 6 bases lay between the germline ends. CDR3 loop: CATSRDQVNYGYTF. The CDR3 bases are TGTGCCACCAGCAGAGACCAGGTTAACTATGGCTACACCTTC.

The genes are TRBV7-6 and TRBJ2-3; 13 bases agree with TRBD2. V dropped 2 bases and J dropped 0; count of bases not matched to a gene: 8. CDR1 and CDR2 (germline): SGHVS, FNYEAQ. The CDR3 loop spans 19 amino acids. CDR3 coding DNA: TGTGCCAGCAGCTTAAGGCGGACTAGCGGGGGTACTAGCACAGATACGCAGTATTTT. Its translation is CASSLRRTSGGTSTDTQYF.

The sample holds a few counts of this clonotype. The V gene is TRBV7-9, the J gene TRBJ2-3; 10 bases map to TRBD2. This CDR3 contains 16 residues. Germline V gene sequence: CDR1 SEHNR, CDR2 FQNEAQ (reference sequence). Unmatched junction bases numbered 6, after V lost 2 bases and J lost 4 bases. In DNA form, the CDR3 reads TGTGCCAGCAGCTTATCCGCTAGCGGGGGAGCAGATACGCAGTATTTT. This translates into CASSLSASGGADTQYF. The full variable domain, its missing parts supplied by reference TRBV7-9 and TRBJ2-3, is DTGVSQNPRHKITKRGQNVTFRCDPISEHNRLYWYRQTLGQGPEFLTYFQNEAQLEKSRLLSDRFSAERPKGSFSTLEIQRTEQGDSAMYLCASSLSASGGADTQYFGPGTRLTVL.

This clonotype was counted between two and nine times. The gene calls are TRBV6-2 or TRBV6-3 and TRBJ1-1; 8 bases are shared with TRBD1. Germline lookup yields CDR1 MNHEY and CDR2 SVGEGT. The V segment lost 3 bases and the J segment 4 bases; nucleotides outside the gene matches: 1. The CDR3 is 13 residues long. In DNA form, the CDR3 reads TGTGCCAGCAGTTATACAGGGGGCACTGAAGCTTTCTTT. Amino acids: CASSYTGGTEAFF.

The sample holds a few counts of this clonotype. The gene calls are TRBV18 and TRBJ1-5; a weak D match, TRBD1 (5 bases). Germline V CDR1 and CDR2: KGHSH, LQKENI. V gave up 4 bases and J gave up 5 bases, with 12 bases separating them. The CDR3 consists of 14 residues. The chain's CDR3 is CASSRDHLDQPQHF. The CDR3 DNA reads TGTGCCAGCTCACGGGACCACCTAGATCAGCCCCAGCATTTT.

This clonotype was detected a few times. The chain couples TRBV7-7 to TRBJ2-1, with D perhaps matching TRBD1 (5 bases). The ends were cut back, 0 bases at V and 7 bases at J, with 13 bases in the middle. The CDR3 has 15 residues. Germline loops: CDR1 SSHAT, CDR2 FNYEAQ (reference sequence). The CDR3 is CASSLAYQGSNEQFF. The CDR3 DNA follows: TGTGCCAGCAGCTTAGCTTATCAGGGCAGTAATGAGCAGTTCTTC.

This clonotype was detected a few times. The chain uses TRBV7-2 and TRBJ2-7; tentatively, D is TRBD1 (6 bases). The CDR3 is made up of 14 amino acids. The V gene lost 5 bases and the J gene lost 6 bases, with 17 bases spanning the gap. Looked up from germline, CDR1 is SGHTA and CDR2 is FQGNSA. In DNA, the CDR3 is TGTGCCAGCAGCCCTACAGGGCAAACAGGCGAGCAGTACTTC. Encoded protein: CASSPTGQTGEQYF.

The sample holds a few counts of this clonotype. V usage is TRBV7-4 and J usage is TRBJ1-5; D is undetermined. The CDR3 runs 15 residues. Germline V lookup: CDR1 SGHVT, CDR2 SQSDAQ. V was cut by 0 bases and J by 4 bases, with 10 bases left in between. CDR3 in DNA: TGTGCCAGCAGCTTAGCGCTGGGTAATAATCAGCCCCAGCATTTT. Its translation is CASSLALGNNQPQHF.

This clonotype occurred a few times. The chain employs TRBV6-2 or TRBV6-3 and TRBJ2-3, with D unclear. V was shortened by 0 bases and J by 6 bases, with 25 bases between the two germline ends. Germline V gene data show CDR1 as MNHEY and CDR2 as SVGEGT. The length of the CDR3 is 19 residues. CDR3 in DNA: TGTGCCAGCAGTTACTCAGCCCTCGACTCCCCCGTTATTTTGGATACGCAGTATTTT. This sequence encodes CASSYSALDSPVILDTQYF.

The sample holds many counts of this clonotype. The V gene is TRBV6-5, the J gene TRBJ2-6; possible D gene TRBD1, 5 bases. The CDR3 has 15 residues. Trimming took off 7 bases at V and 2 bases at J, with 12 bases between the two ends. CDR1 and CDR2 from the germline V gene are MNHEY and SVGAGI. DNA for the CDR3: TGTGCCAGCAAGTCCTGGGGCGCTGGGGCCAACGTCCTGACTTTC. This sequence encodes CASKSWGAGANVLTF.

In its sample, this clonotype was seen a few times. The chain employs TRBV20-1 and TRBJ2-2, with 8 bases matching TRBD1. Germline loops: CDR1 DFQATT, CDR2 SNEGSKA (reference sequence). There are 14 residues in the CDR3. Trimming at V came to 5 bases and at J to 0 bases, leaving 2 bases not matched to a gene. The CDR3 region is CSAWDRTNTGELFF. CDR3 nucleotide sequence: TGCAGTGCTTGGGACAGGACGAACACCGGGGAGCTGTTTTTT.

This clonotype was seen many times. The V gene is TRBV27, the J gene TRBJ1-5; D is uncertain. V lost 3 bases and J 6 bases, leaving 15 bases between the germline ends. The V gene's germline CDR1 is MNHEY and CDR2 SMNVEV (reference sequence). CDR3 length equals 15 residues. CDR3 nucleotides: TGTGCCAGCAGTTTTGATCGTACCCTCGGTCAGCCCCAGCATTTT. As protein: CASSFDRTLGQPQHF.

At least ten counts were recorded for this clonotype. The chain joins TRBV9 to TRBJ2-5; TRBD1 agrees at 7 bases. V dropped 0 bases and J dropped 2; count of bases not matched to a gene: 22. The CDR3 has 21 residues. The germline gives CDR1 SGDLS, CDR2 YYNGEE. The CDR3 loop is CASSVATRTGSAITHQETQYF. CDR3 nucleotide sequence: TGTGCCAGCAGCGTAGCTACCCGGACAGGTTCGGCGATAACCCATCAAGAGACCCAGTACTTC.

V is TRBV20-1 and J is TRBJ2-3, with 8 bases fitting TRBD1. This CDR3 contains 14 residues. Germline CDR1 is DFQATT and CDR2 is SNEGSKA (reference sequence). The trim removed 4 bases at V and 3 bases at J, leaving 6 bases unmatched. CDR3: CSATGTGRTDTQYF. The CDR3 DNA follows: TGCAGTGCTACCGGGACAGGTAGGACAGATACGCAGTATTTT.

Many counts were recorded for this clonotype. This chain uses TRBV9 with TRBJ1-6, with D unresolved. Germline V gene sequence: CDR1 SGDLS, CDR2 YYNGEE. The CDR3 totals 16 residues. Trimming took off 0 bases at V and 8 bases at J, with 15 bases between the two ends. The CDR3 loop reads CASSVAVRLTDSPLHF. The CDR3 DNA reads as TGTGCCAGCAGCGTAGCTGTACGCCTCACGGATTCACCCCTCCACTTT.

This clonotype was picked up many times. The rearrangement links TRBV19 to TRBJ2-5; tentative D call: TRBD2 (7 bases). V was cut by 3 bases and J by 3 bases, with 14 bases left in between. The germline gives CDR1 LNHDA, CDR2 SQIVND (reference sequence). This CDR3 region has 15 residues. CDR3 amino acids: CASSISGGTKETQYF. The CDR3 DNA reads TGTGCCAGTAGTATCTCGGGGGGCACTAAAGAGACCCAGTACTTC. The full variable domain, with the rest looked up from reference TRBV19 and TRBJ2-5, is DGGITQSPKYLFRKEGQNVTLSCEQNLNHDAMYWYRQDPGQGLRLIYYSQIVNDFQKGDIAEGYSVSREKKESFPLTVTSAQKNPTAFYLCASSISGGTKETQYFGPGTRLLVL.

CDR3 in amino acids: CASSLGMGTGANVLTF. For the CDR3, the DNA is TGTGCCAGCAGCTTGGGAATGGGAACCGGGGCCAACGTCCTGACTTTC. This chain links TRBV5-5 with TRBJ2-6, with D unclear. Trimming stripped 0 bases from V and 4 bases from J, with 11 bases between. Germline V CDR1 and CDR2: SGHKS, YYEKEE (reference sequence). This CDR3 has 16 amino acids.

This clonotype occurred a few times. CDR3 in amino acids: CASSRLAGWETQYF. The CDR3 DNA reads as TGTGCCAGCAGCCGACTAGCGGGCTGGGAGACCCAGTACTTC. This chain links TRBV27 with TRBJ2-5, with 10 bases identical to TRBD2. The V gene's germline CDR1 is MNHEY and CDR2 SMNVEV (reference sequence). Losses at the gene ends were 6 bases for V and 5 bases for J; bases not matched to a gene: 6. The CDR3 is made up of 14 amino acids.

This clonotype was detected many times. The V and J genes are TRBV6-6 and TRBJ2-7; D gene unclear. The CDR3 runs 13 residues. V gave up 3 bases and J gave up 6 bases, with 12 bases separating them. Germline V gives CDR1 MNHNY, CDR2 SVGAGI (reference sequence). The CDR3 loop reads CASSYRSKGEQYV. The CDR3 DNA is TGTGCCAGCAGTTATCGCTCAAAGGGCGAGCAGTACGTC.

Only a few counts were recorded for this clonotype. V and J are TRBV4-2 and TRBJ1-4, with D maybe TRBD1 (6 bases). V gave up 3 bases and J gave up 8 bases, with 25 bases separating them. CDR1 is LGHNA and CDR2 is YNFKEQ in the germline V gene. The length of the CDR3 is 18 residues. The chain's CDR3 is CASSQRLLGASGLEKLFF. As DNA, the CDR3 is TGTGCCAGCAGCCAGCGGCTCCTGGGGGCGAGCGGATTGGAAAAACTGTTTTTT.

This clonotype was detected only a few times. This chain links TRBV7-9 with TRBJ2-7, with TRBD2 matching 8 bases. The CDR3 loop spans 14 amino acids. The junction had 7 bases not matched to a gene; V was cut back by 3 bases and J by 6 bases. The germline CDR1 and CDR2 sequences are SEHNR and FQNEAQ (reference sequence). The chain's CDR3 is CASSFLSGAREQYF. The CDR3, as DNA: TGTGCCAGCAGCTTCCTTAGCGGGGCTCGCGAGCAGTACTTC.

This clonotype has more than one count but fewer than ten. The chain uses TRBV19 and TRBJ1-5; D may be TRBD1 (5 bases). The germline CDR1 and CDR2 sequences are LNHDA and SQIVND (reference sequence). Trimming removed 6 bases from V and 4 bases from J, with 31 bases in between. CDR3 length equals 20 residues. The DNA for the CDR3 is TGTGCCAGTAGACCCTCACTCCTCCAGCGACACCTGAGGGGTAATCAGCCCCAGCATTTT. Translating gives CASRPSLLQRHLRGNQPQHF. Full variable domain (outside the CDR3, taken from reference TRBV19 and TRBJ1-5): DGGITQSPKYLFRKEGQNVTLSCEQNLNHDAMYWYRQDPGQGLRLIYYSQIVNDFQKGDIAEGYSVSREKKESFPLTVTSAQKNPTAFYLCASRPSLLQRHLRGNQPQHFGDGTRLSIL.

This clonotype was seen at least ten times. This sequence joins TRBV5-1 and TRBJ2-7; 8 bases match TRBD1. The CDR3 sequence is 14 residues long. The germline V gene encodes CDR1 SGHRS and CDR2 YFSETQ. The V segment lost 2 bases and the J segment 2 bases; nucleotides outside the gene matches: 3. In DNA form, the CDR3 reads TGCGCCAGCAGCTTCCGGACAGGGCCCTACGAGCAGTACTTC. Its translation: CASSFRTGPYEQYF.

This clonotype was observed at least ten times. The CDR3 DNA sequence: TGTGCCAGCAGCTTATGGGGGGAGCAGTACTTC. It codes for CASSLWGEQYF. The chain uses TRBV7-9 and TRBJ2-7; D may match TRBD1 or TRBD2 (5 bases each). From germline, CDR1 is SEHNR and CDR2 FQNEAQ (reference sequence). Trimming took off 2 bases at V and 7 bases at J, with 6 bases between the two ends. The CDR3 contains 11 residues. Full variable domain (missing parts from reference TRBV7-9 and TRBJ2-7): DTGVSQNPRHKITKRGQNVTFRCDPISEHNRLYWYRQTLGQGPEFLTYFQNEAQLEKSRLLSDRFSAERPKGSFSTLEIQRTEQGDSAMYLCASSLWGEQYFGPGTRLTVT.

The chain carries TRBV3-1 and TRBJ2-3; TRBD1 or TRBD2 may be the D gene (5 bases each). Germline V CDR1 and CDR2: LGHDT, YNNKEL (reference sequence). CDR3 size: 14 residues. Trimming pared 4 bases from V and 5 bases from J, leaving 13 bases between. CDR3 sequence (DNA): TGTGCCAGCAGCCCTGGGACGTACAAAGATACGCAGTATTTT. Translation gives CASSPGTYKDTQYF.